This T cell receptor (beta chain) emerged from a study of human T cells and chemical hapten exposure. About the study: Alopecia areata, totalis or universalis affected patients who were mostly female.

Germline lookup yields CDR1 MDHEN and CDR2 SYDVKM. CDR3 size: 13 residues. V was clipped by 6 bases and J by 4 bases; unmatched bases: 4. For this clonotype: Its target is unknown.

Indicated time point: patch test 2, 6 weeks after DPC sensitization. Treatment reported: therapeutic diphenylcyclopropenone sensitization with weekly scalp DPC. Study-level findings and limits: Versus controls, expanded TCRs had significantly more large CDR3 similarity clusters. As patch test score rose, PT1 expanded TCR counts tended to rise as well.

Library preparation tagged each individual cDNA molecule with a unique molecular identifier. One entry per CDR3 protein results from TCRdb running MiXCR on the RACE reads. The data hold more than 85,000 distinct CDR3 sequences, with 11% observed a single time. The sequence was collected from a man in his forties or fifties with alopecia areata. Some clones in this sample may be carry-over from other donors' samples. The genes are TRBV28 and TRBJ2-3; 7 bases are shared with TRBD2. The input for sequencing was whole blood, taken in connection with sensitization to the hapten diphenylcyclopropenone (DPC). CDR3 nucleotides: TGTGCCAGCAGGAGCGGGGTTTCAGATACGCAGTATTTT. It codes for CASRSGVSDTQYF.